The clone carrying this TCR beta chain turned up a few times. Its antigen is still unknown. The data were obtained in a study of beta chain features in type 1 diabetes. Study information: Healthy donors and patients showed comparable age, gender and cell yields.

The CDR3 is made up of 14 amino acids. V lost 6 bases and J lost 6; bases outside the gene matches: 10. CDR1 and CDR2 from the germline V gene are SGHTA and FQGNSA. Post-sort purity exceeded 95% for all sorted populations. Every isolated RNA sample was fully reverse transcribed, so sequencing captured expressed TCRB transcripts. Using immunoSEQ multiplex PCR, the repertoire was profiled, and TCRdb retains in-frame clones only, with some absent. The sample records roughly 280,000 clones, roughly 24% being singletons. Whole-study results and caveats: The question left open here concerned HLA type influencing TCRB rearrangement. Shortening that was moderate but significant affected the TCRB CDR3s of Type 1 diabetes patients in all four CD4+ subsets. A possible short-template PCR bias applies equally to patients and controls.

Sequencing input: naive CD4+ T cells from blood. This TCR derives from a woman aged 25 to 45 with type 1 diabetes. V is TRBV7-2 and J is TRBJ1-2, with 7 bases lining up with TRBD1. The DNA of the CDR3 is TGTGCCAGCAGGGACAGACAGGGCGGCCATGGCTACACCTTC. Translation gives CASRDRQGGHGYTF. Combining the CDR3 with reference TRBV7-2 and TRBJ1-2 gives the whole variable domain GAGVSQSPSNKVTEKGKDVELRCDPISGHTALYWYRQSLGQGLEFLIYFQGNSAPDKSGLPSDRFSAERTGGSVSTLTIQRTQQEDSAVYLCASRDRQGGHGYTFGSGTRLTVV.